The text below deals with one T cell receptor (beta chain). This CDR3 is built from 15 residues. Germline loops: CDR1 SGHTA, CDR2 FQGNSA. V was pared by 4 bases and J by 2 bases, with 14 bases between. This sample is drawn from a study of T cell clones after liver transplantation. Study-wide background: TCRbeta sequencing after a pre-transplant mixed lymphocyte reaction identified graft-donor-reactive clones, later tracked in post-transplant blood.

Sequenced by immunoSEQ multiplex PCR; TCRdb stores in-frame clones only, minus some. The table lists about 76,000 clones, over 65% of them singletons. The J gene is TRBJ2-5, the V gene TRBV7-2, with D possibly TRBD2 on 6 matching bases. The clonotype was recovered from a human patient who received a liver transplant. The graft donor may have contributed some T cells. The specimen was CD4+ T cells from blood, collected at the 22-month timepoint. CDR3 sequence (DNA): TGTGCCAGCAGCTACACATTCGGGGGACAAGAGACCCAGTACTTC. This gives the protein CASSYTFGGQETQYF.